This T cell receptor beta chain was identified in a study of cytomegalovirus exposure and HLA in healthy donors. About the research overall: Unique TCRs from HLA-typed donors, around 79 million of them, were held in an early data release.

The CDR3 consists of 12 residues. Germline loops: CDR1 SGHVS, CDR2 FNYEAQ. V was cut by 9 bases and J by 2 bases, with 11 bases left in between. Vbeta (60) and Jbeta (13) primers were used in the PCR. The table came from immunoSEQ multiplex PCR; TCRdb's copy has only in-frame clones and leaves some out. The data show 90,000 to 120,000 clones, with about 81% seen just once and approximately 2.4% held by the top ten. This receptor was obtained from a man aged 30-40 years in good health and CMV-seropositive. The gene calls are TRBV7-6 and TRBJ2-7; weak D call: TRBD1 (5 bases). Material: PBMCs. The CDR3 spells CARATVPYEQYF. The CDR3 region has the DNA TGTGCCAGAGCGACAGTTCCCTACGAGCAGTACTTC.